Listed here are 16 T cell receptor beta chains from one sample, sequenced in a study of cytomegalovirus exposure and HLA in healthy donors. Researchers ran the PCR with 60 Vbeta and 13 Jbeta primers. TCRdb's table, derived via immunoSEQ multiplex PCR, lists solely in-frame clones and lacks some. This table holds about 200,000 clones, approximately 70% found once. What was sequenced was PBMCs. These receptors came from a man aged 35 to 55 in good health and CMV-seropositive.

The rearrangement uses TRBV7-6 and TRBJ2-3; possibly TRBD2 for D (6 bases). The V end lost 0 bases, the J end lost 2 bases, and 9 bases lay between the germline ends. The CDR3 consists of 15 residues. Per the germline V gene, CDR1 is SGHVS and CDR2 is FNYEAQ. The CDR3 loop is CASSLAGGDTDTQYF. The CDR3 DNA sequence: TGTGCCAGCAGCTTAGCGGGAGGTGACACAGATACGCAGTATTTT.

This sequence joins TRBV18 and TRBJ1-5; the match to TRBD1 covers 9 bases. The length of the CDR3 is 17 residues. Germline CDR1 reads KGHSH; CDR2 reads LQKENI. Unmatched junction bases numbered 9, after V lost 6 bases and J lost 0 bases. The CDR3 coding sequence is TGTGCCAGCTCCGGGACAGGGAGTACCTATAGCAATCAGCCCCAGCATTTT. Translated, it gives CASSGTGSTYSNQPQHF.

The V and J genes are TRBV29-1 and TRBJ1-4; D not certain. The CDR3 sequence is 15 residues long. V gave up 3 bases and J gave up 0 bases, with 11 bases separating them. Germline V gene sequence: CDR1 SQVTM, CDR2 ANQGSEA. CDR3 DNA sequence: TGCAGCGTTGAGGTCCGCACTGCAACTAATGAAAAACTGTTTTTT. It specifies CSVEVRTATNEKLFF.

The chain links TRBV20-1 to TRBJ1-2; TRBD1 is a possible D gene (5 bases). Germline lookup yields CDR1 DFQATT and CDR2 SNEGSKA (reference sequence). The CDR3 has 11 residues. The V gene lost 3 bases and the J gene lost 5 bases, with 7 bases spanning the gap. The CDR3 sequence is CSASGGYGYTF. The CDR3 DNA reads as TGCAGTGCTAGCGGGGGATATGGCTACACCTTC.

This chain links TRBV10-3 with TRBJ1-2, with a tentative D call TRBD1 (5 bases). The CDR3 loop spans 15 amino acids. The germline CDR1 and CDR2 sequences are ENHRY and SYGVKD. The germline V and J ends were trimmed by 0 bases and 1 base, with 9 bases remaining between them. DNA of the CDR3: TGTGCCATCAGTGAGTCTAGGCAGGGTAACTATGGCTACACCTTC. This codes for CAISESRQGNYGYTF.

The gene calls are TRBV7-8 and TRBJ2-7, with TRBD1 matching 9 bases. The CDR3 has 16 residues. Per the germline V gene, CDR1 is SGHVS and CDR2 is FQNEAQ. V trimming: 5 bases; J trimming: 4 bases; junction bases outside the gene matches: 12. CDR3 in amino acids: CASSPLSDRGMYEQYF. In nucleotides, the CDR3 is TGTGCCAGCAGCCCATTATCGGACAGGGGAATGTACGAGCAGTACTTC.

J is TRBJ2-7 and V is TRBV7-8; tentative D call: TRBD2 (5 bases). Germline V lookup: CDR1 SGHVS, CDR2 FQNEAQ. The CDR3 contains 13 residues. With 0 bases removed from V and 6 bases from J, the gap between germline ends came to 9 bases. The CDR3 region has the DNA TGTGCCAGCAGCTTAGCCGCGGGTAGCGAGCAGTACTTC. As protein: CASSLAAGSEQYF.

This chain joins TRBV19 and TRBJ2-1, with unresolved D. V was trimmed by 1 base and J by 2 bases, leaving 9 bases between them. This CDR3 contains 15 residues. CDR1 and CDR2 (germline): LNHDA, SQIVND (reference sequence). The CDR3 protein is CASSIVPGTYNEQFF. CDR3 nucleotides: TGTGCCAGTAGTATAGTCCCAGGCACCTACAATGAGCAGTTCTTC. The whole variable domain, remainder taken from reference TRBV19 and TRBJ2-1, is DGGITQSPKYLFRKEGQNVTLSCEQNLNHDAMYWYRQDPGQGLRLIYYSQIVNDFQKGDIAEGYSVSREKKESFPLTVTSAQKNPTAFYLCASSIVPGTYNEQFFGPGTRLTVL.

The chain is built from TRBV28 and TRBJ1-1; D unclear. The germline V gene encodes CDR1 MDHEN and CDR2 SYDVKM. The CDR3 extends over 12 amino acids. Trimming cost V 3 bases and J 11 bases, with 13 bases left between them. The CDR3 here is CASSLETQRAFF. The CDR3, as DNA: TGTGCCAGCAGTTTGGAGACGCAAAGGGCTTTCTTT.

This clone was picked up one time. This rearrangement joins TRBV5-1 to TRBJ2-5; 8 bases are shared with TRBD1. The J call may not be correct, given that the DNA end is closer to TRBJ2-7. CDR1 and CDR2 from the germline V gene are SGHRS and YFSETQ. This CDR3 spans 15 amino acids. The CDR3 DNA follows: TGCGCCAGCAGCTTTCGACAGGGGTCGAACTACGAGCAGTACTTC. The encoded protein is CASSFRQGSNYEQYF.

This chain connects TRBV4-3 to TRBJ2-7, with TRBD2 as a possible D gene (6 bases). The CDR3 runs 14 residues. Germline V gene sequence: CDR1 LGHNA, CDR2 YSLEER. The V end lost 3 bases, the J end lost 3 bases, and 12 bases lay between the germline ends. The CDR3 DNA follows: TGCGCCAGCAGCCAGATGGAGGGATACTACGAGCAGTACTTC. Translation gives CASSQMEGYYEQYF.

The rearrangement links TRBV4-1 to TRBJ2-3, with a tentative D call TRBD2 (5 bases). CDR3 length: 13 residues. Deletions cut 0 bases from V and 6 bases from J, with 7 bases between. Per germline, CDR1 MGHRA and CDR2 YSYEKL. CDR3 bases: TGCGCCAGCAGCCAAGATCCGGGGGATACGCAGTATTTT. It encodes CASSQDPGDTQYF.

The chain is built from TRBV18 and TRBJ2-2; 9 nucleotides align to TRBD2. The V and J ends lost 1 base and 4 bases, in that order; junction bases with no gene match: 1. Germline CDR1 reads KGHSH; CDR2 reads LQKENI. The CDR3 runs 15 residues. This chain's CDR3 is CASSPLAGVTGELFF. The CDR3 bases are TGTGCCAGCTCACCACTAGCGGGGGTCACCGGGGAGCTGTTTTTT.

This clone was counted once. The chain employs TRBV28 and TRBJ1-1; TRBD1 is a possible D gene (5 bases). V was trimmed by 5 bases and J by 3 bases, leaving 16 bases between them. Germline CDR1 and CDR2: MDHEN and SYDVKM. This CDR3 spans 15 amino acids. The CDR3: CASSPGGSSYTEAFF. CDR3 DNA sequence: TGTGCCAGCAGTCCCGGGGGGAGCTCCTACACTGAAGCTTTCTTT.

This clone turned up a few times. The chain links TRBV10-3 to TRBJ2-5; D perhaps matches TRBD1 (6 bases). The ends were cut back, 7 bases at V and 2 bases at J, with 11 bases in the middle. This CDR3 region has 13 residues. Germline V gives CDR1 ENHRY, CDR2 SYGVKD. The CDR3 loop is CAITATGQETQYF. CDR3 DNA: TGTGCCATCACGGCGACAGGTCAAGAGACCCAGTACTTC.

The chain employs TRBV10-3 and TRBJ1-1, with D uncertain. The CDR3 totals 12 residues. V lost 10 bases and J lost 1, with 10 bases in between. CDR1 is ENHRY, CDR2 SYGVKD, per germline. The CDR3: CATQRQNTEAFF. The CDR3 DNA follows: TGTGCCACCCAGAGGCAGAACACTGAAGCTTTCTTT.